A selection of T cell receptor beta chains follows, all from one sample in a study of T cell clonotyping in hematopoietic cell transplantation. Sequencing was performed with immunoSEQ multiplex PCR; in TCRdb, only in-frame clones are kept and a portion is missing. The data contain about 16,000 clones, 80% to 90% of them singletons. The sequenced sample consisted of peripheral blood mononuclear cells. The receptors here all came from a woman aged 35 to 49 in good health. Some clones in this sample may be carry-over from other donors' samples. Each CDR3 is given with its conserved first and last residue. The D gene is left open where the match is weak. The size field is filled for only some rows; it gives once, few, many or a size class.

D gene	V gene	clone size	J gene	CDR3 DNA	CDR3 protein
-	TRBV10-1	-	TRBJ1-1	TGCGCCAGCAAGACCGGACGGGAGACTGAAGCTTTCTTT	CASKTGRETEAFF
TRBD2	TRBV19	-	TRBJ2-3	TGTGCCAGTAGTATCTCCCTCGGCGGGAGGGCCCCCACAGATACGCAGTATTTT	CASSISLGGRAPTDTQYF
TRBD1	TRBV6-1	-	TRBJ1-2	TGTGCCAGCAGTTGGGGGGACAGGGGCTCCTATGGCTACACCTTC	CASSWGDRGSYGYTF
-	TRBV27	-	TRBJ1-5	TGTGCCAGCAGTTTAATGGGGCGCAATCAGCCCCAGCATTTT	CASSLMGRNQPQHF
-	TRBV7-3	-	TRBJ2-1	TGTGCCAGCAGCCTATTAACGAATGGATGGTCCGATGAGCAGTTCTTC	CASSLLTNGWSDEQFF
-	TRBV7-2	few	TRBJ1-2	TGTGCCAGCAGCACTCTGATGACAGAGAACTATGGCTACACCTTC	CASSTLMTENYGYTF
TRBD1	TRBV5-1	-	TRBJ1-5	TGCGCCAGCAGCGCCGGGACAGGACTCAATCAGCCCCAGCATTTT	CASSAGTGLNQPQHF
TRBD2	TRBV10-3	-	TRBJ2-2	TGTGCCATCTCCGGACTAGCGGTAACCGGGGAGCTGTTTTTT	CAISGLAVTGELFF
-	TRBV19	-	TRBJ2-6	TGTGCCAGTAGCCCACTCTCTGGGGCCAACGTCCTGACTTTC	CASSPLSGANVLTF
TRBD2	TRBV25-1	few	TRBJ2-7	TGTGCCAGCAGCATACTAGCGGGAGTTGGCTACGAGCAGTACTTC	CASSILAGVGYEQYF
-	TRBV7-2	-	TRBJ2-7	TGTGCCAGCAGCTTAGACGACTACGAGCAGTACTTC	CASSLDDYEQYF
TRBD2	TRBV5-4	-	TRBJ2-2	TGTGCCAGCAGCAGTCCTAGCGGGCCTGGAGGCGGGGAGCTGTTTTTT	CASSSPSGPGGGELFF
TRBD1	TRBV29-1	-	TRBJ1-4	TGCAGCCCACGGACAGGTGCAACTAATGAAAAACTGTTTTTT	CSPRTGATNEKLFF
TRBD2	TRBV11-2	-	TRBJ2-1	TGTGCCAGCAGCTCCCTCTGGACTAGCGGGTATAATGAGCAGTTCTTC	CASSSLWTSGYNEQFF
TRBD1	TRBV5-6	-	TRBJ2-1	TGTGCCAGCAGCTTGGCCGACAGGGACAATGAGCAGTTCTTC	CASSLADRDNEQFF
TRBD1	TRBV9	-	TRBJ1-1	TGTGCCAGCAGCGTAGGGACAGGGCCCACTGAAGCTTTCTTT	CASSVGTGPTEAFF
-	TRBV11-3	large	TRBJ1-1	TGTGCCAGCAGCTTAGGACCGGTTGGATACACTGAAGCTTTCTTT	CASSLGPVGYTEAFF
TRBD1	TRBV2	few	TRBJ2-7	TGTGCCAGCAGTGGACAGGGGGCGCCGGACGAGCAGTACTTC	CASSGQGAPDEQYF
TRBD2	TRBV28	-	TRBJ2-4	TGTGCCAGCAGTGCCCCTAGCGGGATCGGGGCCAAAAACATTCAGTACTTC	CASSAPSGIGAKNIQYF
-	TRBV7-2	-	TRBJ1-3	TGTGCCAGCAGCTTAAACGGGGGTGCCAACTCTGGAAACACCATATATTTT	CASSLNGGANSGNTIYF
-	TRBV5-1	-	TRBJ1-4	TGCGCCAGCAGCGTAGACGGTGCAACTAATGAAAAACTGTTTTTT	CASSVDGATNEKLFF
-	TRBV30	-	TRBJ2-1	TGTGCCTGGAGTATCGGGGTGGGCGAGCAGTTCTTC	CAWSIGVGEQFF
TRBD1	TRBV29-1	once	TRBJ2-7	TGCAGCGTTGAAGGTTCCGGGACAGGAGGGGTCGAGCAGTACTTC	CSVEGSGTGGVEQYF